This T cell receptor (beta chain) was sequenced in a study of T-cell reconstitution after alpha-beta-depleted transplantation in children. Findings and caveats of the study: Once a year had passed after transplant, T-cell counts and diversity came mostly from newly produced T cells.

This clonotype was picked up many times. No antigen is known for it. The germline V gene has CDR1 MNHEY and CDR2 SMNVEV (reference sequence). This CDR3 spans 14 amino acids. Trimming removed 4 bases at V and 5 bases at J, with 14 bases between. Preparation of the TCRbeta library used unique molecular identifiers. TCRdb re-analysed the PCR reads in MiXCR, keeping a single row per CDR3 protein. The sample yields some 300,000 distinct CDR3 sequences, around a tenth seen once. The sequencing used PBMCs, collected before TCRalphabeta/CD19-depleted stem cell transplant. This receptor was taken from a boy in the first two years of life with acute myeloid leukemia, due to receive a stem cell transplant. The V and J genes are TRBV27 and TRBJ2-5, with a possible D match to TRBD1 (6 bases). The CDR3 here is CASSSPGHGETQYF. As DNA, the CDR3 is TGTGCCAGCAGTTCACCGGGACACGGGGAGACCCAGTACTTC.